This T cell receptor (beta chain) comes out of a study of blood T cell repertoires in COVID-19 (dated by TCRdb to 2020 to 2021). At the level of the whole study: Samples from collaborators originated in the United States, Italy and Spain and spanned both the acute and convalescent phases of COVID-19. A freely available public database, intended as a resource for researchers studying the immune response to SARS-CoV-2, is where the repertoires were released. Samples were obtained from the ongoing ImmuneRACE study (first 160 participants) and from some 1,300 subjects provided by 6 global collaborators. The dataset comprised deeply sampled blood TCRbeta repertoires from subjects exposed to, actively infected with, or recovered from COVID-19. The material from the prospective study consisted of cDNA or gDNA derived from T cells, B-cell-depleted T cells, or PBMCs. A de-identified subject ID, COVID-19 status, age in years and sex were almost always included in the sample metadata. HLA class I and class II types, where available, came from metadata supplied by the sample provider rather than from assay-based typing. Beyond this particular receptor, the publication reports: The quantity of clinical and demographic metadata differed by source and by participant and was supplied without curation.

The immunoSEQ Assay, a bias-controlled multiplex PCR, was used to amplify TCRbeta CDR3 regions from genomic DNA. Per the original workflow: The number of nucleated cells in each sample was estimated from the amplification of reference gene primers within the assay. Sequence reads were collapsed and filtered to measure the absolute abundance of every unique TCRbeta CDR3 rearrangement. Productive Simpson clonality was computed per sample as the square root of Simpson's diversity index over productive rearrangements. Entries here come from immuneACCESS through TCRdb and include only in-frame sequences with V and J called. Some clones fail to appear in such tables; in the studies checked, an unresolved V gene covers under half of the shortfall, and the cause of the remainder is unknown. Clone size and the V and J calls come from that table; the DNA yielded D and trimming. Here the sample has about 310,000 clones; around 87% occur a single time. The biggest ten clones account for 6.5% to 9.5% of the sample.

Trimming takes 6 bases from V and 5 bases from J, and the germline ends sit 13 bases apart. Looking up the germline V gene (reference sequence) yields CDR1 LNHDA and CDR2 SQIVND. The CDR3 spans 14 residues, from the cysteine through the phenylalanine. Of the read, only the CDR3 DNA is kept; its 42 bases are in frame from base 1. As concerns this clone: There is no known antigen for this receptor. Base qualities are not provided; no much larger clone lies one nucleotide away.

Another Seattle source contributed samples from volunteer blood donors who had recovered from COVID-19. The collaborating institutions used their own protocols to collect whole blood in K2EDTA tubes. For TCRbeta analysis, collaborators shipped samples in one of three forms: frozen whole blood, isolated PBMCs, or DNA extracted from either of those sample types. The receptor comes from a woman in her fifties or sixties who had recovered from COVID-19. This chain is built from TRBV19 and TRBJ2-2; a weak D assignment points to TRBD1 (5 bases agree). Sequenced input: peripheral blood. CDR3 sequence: CASSKTAGTGELFF. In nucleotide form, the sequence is TGTGCCAGTAGCAAGACGGCAGGGACCGGGGAGCTGTTTTTT.